Each of the 23 T cell receptor beta chains below was sequenced from the same sample in a study of patients and donors after allogeneic stem cell transplantation. TCRdb used MiXCR to reprocess the RT-PCR reads, holding one entry per CDR3 protein. The sample includes more than 850,000 distinct CDR3 sequences, roughly 17% of them seen just once. Sample: blood, either unsorted or a sorted T cell fraction (not recorded which). Receptors were obtained from a human donor who was either an allogeneic HSCT recipient or a stem cell or donor lymphocyte infusion donor (not recorded which). It is not recorded whose cells these are; they may come from a transplant donor.

The rearrangement joins TRBV19 to TRBJ2-7, with D maybe TRBD1 (6 bases). The V and J ends lost 2 bases and 2 bases respectively, with 10 bases between them. The CDR3 runs 14 residues. CDR1 LNHDA and CDR2 SQIVND come from the germline V gene (reference sequence). The CDR3 loop reads CASSIQGTTYEQYF. The CDR3 DNA follows: TGTGCCAGTAGTATACAGGGGACCACCTACGAGCAGTACTTC.

This clonotype appeared a few times. The rearrangement joins TRBV6-2 or TRBV6-3 to TRBJ2-1, with TRBD2 matching 11 bases. Germline CDR1 and CDR2: MNHEY and SVGEGT. The CDR3 is 15 residues long. V lost 6 bases to trimming and J lost 6 bases; unmatched junction nucleotides: 7. In nucleotides, the CDR3 is TGTGCCAGCAGAAATAGCGGGGGGGCGGTCAATGAGCAGTTCTTC. Protein: CASRNSGGAVNEQFF.

This clonotype has ten or more counts. This chain connects TRBV12-3 or TRBV12-4 to TRBJ1-3; D is ambiguous. CDR3 length: 15 amino acids. V dropped 0 bases and J dropped 4 bases, with 10 bases sitting between them. The CDR3 is CASSLALGSGNTIYF. The CDR3 DNA sequence: TGTGCCAGCAGTTTAGCGTTGGGATCCGGAAACACCATATATTTT.

This clonotype has a handful of counts. The chain recombines TRBV15 with TRBJ2-3; D possibly corresponds to TRBD1 (6 bases). Germline CDR1 LNHNV, CDR2 YYDKDF (reference sequence). V was cut by 4 bases and J by 2 bases, with 13 bases left in between. This CDR3 is built from 15 residues. The CDR3 nucleotides are TGTGCCACCAGCACGAGCAGGGGCTCCACAGATACGCAGTATTTT. This translates into CATSTSRGSTDTQYF.

The sample holds a few counts of this clonotype. The chain employs TRBV4-1 and TRBJ2-2; D perhaps matches TRBD2 (6 bases). Germline CDR1 MGHRA, CDR2 YSYEKL. The V end was cut by 10 bases, the J end by 4 bases, with 16 bases between. The CDR3 has 14 residues. CDR3 in DNA: TGCGCCACCCAGCGGGCCTGGCTCACCGGGGAGCTGTTTTTT. Translated, it gives CATQRAWLTGELFF.

This clonotype was seen more than once but under ten times. The chain links TRBV7-9 to TRBJ2-1; D uncertain. Trimming removed 3 bases at V and 10 bases at J, with 7 bases between. Germline assignment: CDR1 SEHNR and CDR2 FQNEAQ (reference sequence). This CDR3 is built from 11 residues. CDR3 sequence: CASSLTAEQFF. The CDR3 nucleotides read TGTGCCAGCAGCTTGACGGCAGAGCAGTTCTTC. The whole variable domain, filled in from reference TRBV7-9 and TRBJ2-1, reads DTGVSQNPRHKITKRGQNVTFRCDPISEHNRLYWYRQTLGQGPEFLTYFQNEAQLEKSRLLSDRFSAERPKGSFSTLEIQRTEQGDSAMYLCASSLTAEQFFGPGTRLTVL.

Notes on this clonotype: The junction differs from germline at one of its ends, possibly a read error. The chain joins TRBV7-9 to TRBJ2-7, with 9 bases matching TRBD1. Germline V CDR1 and CDR2: SEHNR, FQNEAQ (reference sequence). The CDR3 is 12 residues long. CDR3 sequence reads: CASSLANRGPFF. The CDR3 DNA reads TGTGCCAGCAGCTTAGCAAACAGGGGGCCCTTCTTC.

V and J are TRBV5-6 and TRBJ2-7, with D perhaps TRBD1 or TRBD2 (5 bases each). Germline V CDR1 and CDR2: SGHDT, YYEEEE. The CDR3 length is 13 residues. Trimming took off 8 bases at V and 3 bases at J, with 15 bases between the two ends. CDR3 region: CARGDGRLYEQYF. Here the CDR3 DNA reads TGTGCCAGGGGGGATGGGCGTCTCTACGAGCAGTACTTC.

J is TRBJ2-2 and V is TRBV11-2; D is undetermined. The V end lost 5 bases, the J end lost 11 bases, and 21 bases lay between the germline ends. Germline V gene sequence: CDR1 SGHAT, CDR2 FQNNGV. CDR3 length: 15 amino acids. CDR3 in amino acids: CASSSGPRHRLELFF. The CDR3 DNA sequence: TGTGCCAGCAGCAGTGGACCTAGACACCGGTTAGAGCTGTTTTTT.

This chain uses TRBV20-1 with TRBJ2-2; 9 nucleotides line up with TRBD2. The CDR3 extends over 16 amino acids. CDR1 and CDR2 from the germline V gene are DFQATT and SNEGSKA (reference sequence). Germline trimming cut 1 base from V and 6 bases from J; bases unmatched to any gene: 9. Written as DNA, the CDR3 is TGCAGTGCTAGAGCGCCCCGCGGGAGGGATTCCGGGGAGCTGTTTTTT. This sequence encodes CSARAPRGRDSGELFF.

This clonotype has a handful of counts. The J gene is TRBJ1-4, the V gene TRBV6-5; 7 bases are a match to TRBD1. Germline lookup yields CDR1 MNHEY and CDR2 SVGAGI. The CDR3 contains 12 residues. Trimming removed 10 bases from V and 5 bases from J; junction bases left unmatched: 4. The CDR3 region has the DNA TGTGCCACGGGGACAGCGAATGAAAAACTGTTTTTT. Translation: CATGTANEKLFF.

This clonotype was detected only a few times. The V gene is TRBV12-3 or TRBV12-4, the J gene TRBJ1-1; the match to TRBD1 covers 11 bases. Trimming cost V 6 bases and J 5 bases; bases outside gene matches: 8. There are 15 residues in the CDR3. CDR3 in DNA: TGTGCCAGCAGCCCTATTGGACAGGGGGCAACTGAAGCTTTCTTT. Translated: CASSPIGQGATEAFF.

This chain connects TRBV12-3 or TRBV12-4 to TRBJ2-7, with D perhaps matching TRBD2 (6 bases). There are 15 residues in the CDR3. V shed 4 bases and J shed 0 bases, with 13 bases lying between them. CDR3 protein: CASSSRAGPSYEQYF. Written as DNA, the CDR3 is TGTGCCAGCAGTTCAAGGGCGGGACCCTCCTACGAGCAGTACTTC.

This clonotype was counted a few times. V usage is TRBV15 and J usage is TRBJ2-5, with 8 bases matching TRBD1. This CDR3 has 16 amino acids. The germline gives CDR1 LNHNV, CDR2 YYDKDF (reference sequence). V gave up 2 bases and J gave up 1 base; unmatched junction bases: 6. The CDR3 is CATSRRRGQVQETQYF. DNA for the CDR3: TGTGCCACCAGCAGACGTAGGGGACAGGTCCAAGAGACCCAGTACTTC.

The chain is built from TRBV9 and TRBJ2-1; TRBD1 is a possible D gene (7 bases). Per the germline V gene, CDR1 is SGDLS and CDR2 is YYNGEE. This CDR3 is built from 15 residues. V lost 3 bases to trimming and J lost 7 bases, with 17 bases between them. The CDR3 region has the DNA TGTGCCAGCAGCGCCACCGGGGGCAGGGGGAATGAGCAGTTCTTC. Its translation: CASSATGGRGNEQFF.

This clonotype was detected only a few times. This chain links TRBV5-1 with TRBJ2-1; 7 nucleotides align to TRBD2. Germline V gives CDR1 SGHRS, CDR2 YFSETQ. There are 15 residues in the CDR3. The J segment lost 7 bases and the V segment lost 2 bases, leaving 9 bases of the junction unmatched. CDR3 nucleotides: TGCGCCAGCAGCTTATTCAGCGGGATGGGAAATGAGCAGTTCTTC. Protein sequence: CASSLFSGMGNEQFF.

A few counts support this clonotype. The chain carries TRBV9 and TRBJ1-5, with a possible D match to TRBD1 (5 bases). CDR3 size: 14 residues. Trimming took 4 bases from V and 6 from J, leaving 14 bases between them. Germline V gives CDR1 SGDLS, CDR2 YYNGEE. The CDR3 DNA reads TGTGCCAGCAGCCCGGATGGGGGGTCTCAGCCCCAGCATTTT. Its translation: CASSPDGGSQPQHF.

The chain joins TRBV5-1 to TRBJ2-1; a possible D gene is TRBD1 (5 bases). This CDR3 is 15 amino acids long. The V gene lost 5 bases and the J gene lost 0 bases, with 12 bases spanning the gap. Per germline, CDR1 SGHRS and CDR2 YFSETQ. The CDR3 coding sequence is TGCGCCAGCAGGTCAGGGCAAAACTCCTACAATGAGCAGTTCTTC. It encodes CASRSGQNSYNEQFF.

This chain uses TRBV20-1 with TRBJ2-1; D not certain. CDR3 length: 15 amino acids. Between the trimmed V and J ends, which lost 4 bases and 0 bases, there was a span of 13 bases. Germline V gene data show CDR1 as DFQATT and CDR2 as SNEGSKA (reference sequence). The CDR3 protein is CSATQQASSYNEQFF. CDR3 nucleotides: TGCAGTGCTACCCAGCAGGCAAGCTCCTACAATGAGCAGTTCTTC.

The rearrangement links TRBV24-1 to TRBJ1-1; 9 bases fit TRBD1. Germline trimming cut 3 bases from V and 5 bases from J; bases unmatched to any gene: 0. Germline CDR1 and CDR2: KGHDR and SFDVKD. The CDR3 extends over 13 amino acids. This CDR3 is CATSDGTGTEAFF. CDR3 coding DNA: TGTGCCACCAGTGATGGGACAGGGACTGAAGCTTTCTTT.

The chain links TRBV7-9 to TRBJ2-1; 9 bases match TRBD2. This CDR3 region has 17 residues. The germline V gene encodes CDR1 SEHNR and CDR2 FQNEAQ (reference sequence). J gave up 2 bases and V 0 bases, and 5 bases lay outside the gene matches. CDR3: CASSLAGTSNPYNEQFF. The CDR3 bases are TGTGCCAGCAGCTTAGCCGGGACTAGCAATCCCTACAATGAGCAGTTCTTC.

This clonotype occurred a few times. The J gene is TRBJ2-2, the V gene TRBV6-1, with no clear D. V was shortened by 6 bases and J by 3 bases, with 17 bases between the two germline ends. The CDR3 contains 16 residues. The germline V gene has CDR1 MNHNS and CDR2 SASEGT. CDR3 in DNA: TGTGCCAGCAGGGCGACAAAGAGGTCGTACACCGGGGAGCTGTTTTTT. Protein: CASRATKRSYTGELFF.

The V call is TRBV4-3, the J call TRBJ2-2; no firm D call. The CDR3 runs to 15 residues. Per the germline V gene, CDR1 is LGHNA and CDR2 is YSLEER. V lost 1 base, J lost 3 bases, and 9 bases lay in between. CDR3 in DNA: TGCGCCAGCAGCCAAGTTAACAGAGACACCGGGGAGCTGTTTTTT. Translated: CASSQVNRDTGELFF.